This T cell receptor (beta chain) originates from a study of siplizumab effects on memory and regulatory T cells. Details on this clone: The target antigen is unknown.

The protocol was immunoSEQ multiplex PCR, while the TCRdb copy is restricted to in-frame clones and leaves out a portion. The sample holds around 65,000 clones; less than 80% are singletons and the top ten take about 0.41%. Regarding the study as a whole: Naive T cells seemed more diverse than memory cells and seemed major alloresponse contributors.

This clonotype was obtained from a human donor in good health. Material for sequencing was memory CD4+ T cells sorted from blood.

The CDR3, as DNA: TGTGCCAGCAGGACCTCGTTTTTCTATGGCTACACCTTC. Translated: CASRTSFFYGYTF. V is TRBV6-1 and J is TRBJ1-2; D remains ambiguous. The CDR3 length is 13 residues. Germline CDR1 reads MNHNS; CDR2 reads SASEGT. Trimming removed 6 bases at V and 4 bases at J, with 12 bases between.